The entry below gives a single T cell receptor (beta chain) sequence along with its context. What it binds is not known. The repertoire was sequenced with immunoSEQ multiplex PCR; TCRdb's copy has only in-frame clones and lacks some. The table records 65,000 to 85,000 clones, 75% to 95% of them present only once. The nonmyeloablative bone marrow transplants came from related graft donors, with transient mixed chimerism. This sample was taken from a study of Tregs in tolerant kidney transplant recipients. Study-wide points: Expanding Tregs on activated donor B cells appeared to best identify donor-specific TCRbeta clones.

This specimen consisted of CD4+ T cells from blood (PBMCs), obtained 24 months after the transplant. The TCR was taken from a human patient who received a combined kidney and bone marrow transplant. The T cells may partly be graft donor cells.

The CDR3 region has the DNA TGTGCCAGCAGCTTCGAACTAGCGTCTGAGCAGTTCTTC. Its translation is CASSFELASEQFF. The rearrangement links TRBV11-3 to TRBJ2-1; 7 bases line up with TRBD2. The germline V gene has CDR1 SGHNT and CDR2 YENEEA. The trim removed 3 bases at V and 9 bases at J, leaving 5 bases unmatched. The CDR3 length is 13 residues.